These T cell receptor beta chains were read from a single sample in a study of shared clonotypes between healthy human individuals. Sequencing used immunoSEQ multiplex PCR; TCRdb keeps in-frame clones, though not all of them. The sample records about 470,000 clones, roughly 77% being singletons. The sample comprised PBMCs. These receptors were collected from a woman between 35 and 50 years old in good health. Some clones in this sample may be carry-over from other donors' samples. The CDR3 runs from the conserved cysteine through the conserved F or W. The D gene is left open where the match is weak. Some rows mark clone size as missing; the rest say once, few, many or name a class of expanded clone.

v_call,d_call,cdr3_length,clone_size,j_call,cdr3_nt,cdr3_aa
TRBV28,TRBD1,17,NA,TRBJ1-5,TGTGCCAGCAGTCCACCCTTCCGGACAGGGTTTAATCAGCCCCAGCATTTT,CASSPPFRTGFNQPQHF
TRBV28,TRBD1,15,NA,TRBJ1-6,TGTGCCAGCAGTCCCCTTGACAGGGGGCTTTCACCCCTCCACTTT,CASSPLDRGLSPLHF
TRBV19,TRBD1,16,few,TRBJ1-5,TGTGCCAGTAGTATCGTAGGACAGGTAGTCAATCAGCCCCAGCATTTT,CASSIVGQVVNQPQHF
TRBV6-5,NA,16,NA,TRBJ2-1,TGTGCCAGCAGTTACGTGTCCCCAGGGACCTACAATGAGCAGTTCTTC,CASSYVSPGTYNEQFF
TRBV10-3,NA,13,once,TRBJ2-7,TGTGCCATGGCCGGGTCGAATCTGGACGAGCAGTACTTC,CAMAGSNLDEQYF
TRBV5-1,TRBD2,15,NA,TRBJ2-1,TGCGCCAGCAGCTTGGTACTAGCGGAGAGCAATGAGCAGTTCTTC,CASSLVLAESNEQFF
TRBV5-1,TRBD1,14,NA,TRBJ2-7,TGCGCCAGCAGCCCCGGGACAGGGAGGCACGAGCAGTACTTC,CASSPGTGRHEQYF
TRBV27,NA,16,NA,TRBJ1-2,TGTGCCAGCACCCCTGGGACGTTCAGGGGATTCTATGGCTACACCTTC,CASTPGTFRGFYGYTF
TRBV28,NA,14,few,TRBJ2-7,TGTGCCAGCAGTCCCCTACAGACCATTCGCGAGCAGTACTTC,CASSPLQTIREQYF
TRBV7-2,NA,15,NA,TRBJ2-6,TGTGCCAGCGCTTGGAGTAGCTCTGGGGCCAACGTCCTGACTTTC,CASAWSSSGANVLTF
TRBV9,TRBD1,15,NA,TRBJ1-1,TGTGCCAGCAGCGCCTTACAGGGGGCGGGCACTGAAGCTTTCTTT,CASSALQGAGTEAFF
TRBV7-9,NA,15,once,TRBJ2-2,TGTGCCAGCAGCTTGTTGGAAATTAGCACCGGGGAGCTGTTTTTT,CASSLLEISTGELFF
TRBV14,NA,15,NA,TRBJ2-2,TGTGCCAGCAGCCAAGATCTCCAAGGGATCGGGGAGCTGTTTTTT,CASSQDLQGIGELFF
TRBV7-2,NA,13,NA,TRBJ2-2,TGTGCCAGCAGCTTAGAGGGAGGCGGGGAGCTGTTTTTT,CASSLEGGGELFF
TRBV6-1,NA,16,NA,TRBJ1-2,TGTGCCAGCAGTGAAGCGCTGAAGGGTGTGGGCTATGGCTACACCTTC,CASSEALKGVGYGYTF
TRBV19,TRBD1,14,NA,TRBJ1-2,TGTGCCAGTACCCCGGACAGGGGAAACTATGGCTACACCTTC,CASTPDRGNYGYTF
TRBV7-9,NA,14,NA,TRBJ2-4,TGTGCCAGCAGACCCCAGGGGGCCAAAAACATTCAGTACTTC,CASRPQGAKNIQYF
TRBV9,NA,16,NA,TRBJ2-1,TGTGCCAGCAGCGTAGATGGCGGCGACTCCTACAATGAGCAGTTCTTC,CASSVDGGDSYNEQFF
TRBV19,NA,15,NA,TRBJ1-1,TGTGCCAGTAGTATAGAAAGGGGCGCGAACACTGAAGCTTTCTTT,CASSIERGANTEAFF
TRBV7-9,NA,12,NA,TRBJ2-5,TGTGCCAGCAGCCATGACTCGGAGACCCAGTACTTC,CASSHDSETQYF
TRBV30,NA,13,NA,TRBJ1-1,TGTGCCTGGACTGCCGCGATGAACACTGAAGCTTTCTTT,CAWTAAMNTEAFF
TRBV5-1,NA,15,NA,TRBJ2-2,TGCGCCAGCAGCTTGGAGACCAGCGACACCGGGGAGCTGTTTTTT,CASSLETSDTGELFF
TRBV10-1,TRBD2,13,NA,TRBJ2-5,TGCGCCAACTCAACTAGCGGGCGGGAGACCCAGTACTTC,CANSTSGRETQYF
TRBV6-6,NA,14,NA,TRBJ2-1,TGTGCCACCGCCCGAGGGCAGCCTGAGATGGGGCAGTTCTTC,CATARGQPEMGQFF
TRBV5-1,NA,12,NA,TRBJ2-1,TGCGCCAGCAGCTTGGCCCGGGATGAGCAGTTCTTC,CASSLARDEQFF
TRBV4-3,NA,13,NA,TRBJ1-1,TGCGCCAGCAGCCTATACCCGCGCACTGAAGCTTTCTTT,CASSLYPRTEAFF
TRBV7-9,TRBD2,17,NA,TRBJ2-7,TGTGCCAGCAGCTTGGGGACTAGCGGGAGGATAACCTACGAGCAGTACTTC,CASSLGTSGRITYEQYF